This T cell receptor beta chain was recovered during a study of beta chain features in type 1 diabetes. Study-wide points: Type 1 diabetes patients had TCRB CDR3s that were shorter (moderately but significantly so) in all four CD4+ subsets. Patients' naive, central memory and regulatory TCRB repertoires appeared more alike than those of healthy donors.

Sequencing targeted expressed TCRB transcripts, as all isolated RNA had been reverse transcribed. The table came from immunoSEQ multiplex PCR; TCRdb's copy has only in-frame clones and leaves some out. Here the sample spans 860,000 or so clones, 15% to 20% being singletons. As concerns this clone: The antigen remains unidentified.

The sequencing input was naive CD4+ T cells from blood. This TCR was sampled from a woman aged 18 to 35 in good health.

CDR3 loop: CASSRGPTNTGELFF. Written as DNA, the CDR3 is TGTGCCAGCAGCCGGGGCCCAACTAACACCGGGGAGCTGTTTTTT. The gene calls are TRBV9 and TRBJ2-2; the D gene could be TRBD1 or TRBD2 (5 bases each). Trimming left V 4 bases short and J 2 bases short, with 12 bases between. Germline values: CDR1 SGDLS, CDR2 YYNGEE. The CDR3 runs to 15 residues.